The rows below give T cell receptor beta chains drawn from one sample of a study of T cell responses to AZD1222 COVID-19 vaccine. Sequencing was performed with immunoSEQ multiplex PCR; in TCRdb, only in-frame clones are kept and a portion is missing. The repertoire holds over 85,000 clones, with roughly four fifths as singletons. This material consisted of peripheral blood, taken on day 0 of AZD1222 vaccination. The receptors stem from an adult in good health. Each CDR3 is given without its conserved first and last residue.

V	J	CDR3
TRBV7-2	TRBJ2-5	ASSLGRDRVETQY
TRBV2	TRBJ1-2	ASSDRQGEGYT
TRBV19	TRBJ2-7	ASSPRGYEQY
TRBV25-1	TRBJ2-1	ASSEWTGRVNEQF
TRBV11-3	TRBJ1-1	ASSLGVNTEAF
TRBV10-3	TRBJ1-1	AISERGGSAAF
TRBV6-5	TRBJ1-5	ASSKDGGANQPQH
TRBV24-1	TRBJ1-5	ATSDLEGGNQPQH
TRBV18	TRBJ2-5	ASSGDGETQY
TRBV6-2/TRBV6-3	TRBJ2-2	ASSPGLAGALVTGELF
TRBV6-1	TRBJ2-1	ASRQDFEFNEQF
TRBV28	TRBJ1-5	ATGAGNQPQH